The next 26 T cell receptor beta chains were all read from a single sample in a study of response to subunit inactivated influenza vaccine. TCRdb redid the calling of the RT-PCR reads with MiXCR, one entry per CDR3 protein. This table has about 570,000 distinct CDR3 sequences, roughly 10% appearing once. The same sample was also used in a study of T cells expressing NK-cell markers. As that report states: The TCR beta cDNA came from 5'RACE template switching with UMIs.

The sequencing here drew on PBMCs from blood, taken on the day of vaccination. The origin of the receptors is a man in his fifties or sixties who received an inactivated influenza vaccine.

This clonotype was counted ten times or more. The chain links TRBV20-1 to TRBJ2-5; 9 bases match TRBD2. Germline loops: CDR1 DFQATT, CDR2 SNEGSKA (reference sequence). This CDR3 spans 16 amino acids. V shed 1 base and J 3 bases; nucleotides not matched to a gene: 9. The CDR3 region is CSARGGGRAWEETQYF. Here the CDR3 DNA reads TGCAGTGCTAGAGGGGGCGGGAGGGCCTGGGAAGAGACCCAGTACTTC.

This clonotype was observed a handful of times. V is TRBV4-2 and J is TRBJ2-7; no clear D gene. V lost 5 bases and J lost 6, with 20 bases in between. From germline, CDR1 is LGHNA and CDR2 YNFKEQ. The CDR3 sequence is 15 residues long. Here the CDR3 reads CASSETPFSVAEQYF. The DNA for the CDR3 is TGTGCCAGCAGCGAAACCCCCTTTTCGGTCGCCGAGCAGTACTTC.

The chain combines TRBV30 with TRBJ2-5; a weak D match, TRBD1 (6 bases). CDR1 is GTSNPN, CDR2 SVGIG, per germline (reference sequence). V dropped 4 bases and J dropped 2 bases, with 14 bases sitting between them. CDR3 length: 14 residues. The chain's CDR3 is CAWKPGTQQETQYF. DNA for the CDR3: TGTGCCTGGAAACCCGGGACACAACAAGAGACCCAGTACTTC.

This clonotype was seen more than once but under ten times. CDR3 residues: CASSPRQGMENIQYF. The CDR3 nucleotides read TGTGCCAGCAGCCCAAGACAGGGGATGGAAAACATTCAGTACTTC. This chain uses TRBV9 with TRBJ2-4; 8 bases map to TRBD1. Germline V gene lookup returns CDR1 SGDLS and CDR2 YYNGEE. The CDR3 has 15 amino acids. V was clipped by 4 bases and J by 5 bases; unmatched bases: 8.

This clonotype has ten or more counts. The V and J genes are TRBV3-1 and TRBJ2-1; 7 nucleotides match TRBD2. Germline lookup yields CDR1 LGHDT and CDR2 YNNKEL (reference sequence). This CDR3 is built from 14 residues. The J segment lost 2 bases and the V segment lost 5 bases, leaving 3 bases of the junction unmatched. For the CDR3, the DNA is TGTGCCAGCAGCAATGGACTAGCCTACAATGAGCAGTTCTTC. Translation: CASSNGLAYNEQFF.

This clonotype was observed at least ten times. The rearrangement uses TRBV7-9 and TRBJ2-7; 8 nucleotides agree with TRBD1. The ends lost 5 bases at V and 2 bases at J; junction bases unmatched: 5. Germline values: CDR1 SEHNR, CDR2 FQNEAQ (reference sequence). The CDR3 sequence is 14 residues long. CDR3 in amino acids: CASSKDRATYEQYF. The DNA for the CDR3 is TGTGCCAGCAGCAAGGACAGGGCGACCTACGAGCAGTACTTC.

This clonotype was seen only a few times. The chain carries TRBV10-3 and TRBJ2-3, with TRBD2 identical over 9 bases. Trimming took 4 bases from V and 0 from J; bases not matched to a gene: 2. Germline-derived CDR1 and CDR2 are ENHRY and SYGVKD. The length of the CDR3 is 15 residues. DNA for the CDR3: TGTGCCATCAGTGCTAGCGGGGACAGCACAGATACGCAGTATTTT. It translates to CAISASGDSTDTQYF.

The chain employs TRBV11-2 and TRBJ2-7; tentatively, D is TRBD2 (6 bases). The germline CDR1 and CDR2 sequences are SGHAT and FQNNGV. The V gene lost 8 bases and the J gene lost 3 bases, with 11 bases spanning the gap. The CDR3 has 12 amino acids. The CDR3 region has the DNA TGTGCCAGCGGGGGACTGAGCTACGAGCAGTACTTC. Translation gives CASGGLSYEQYF.

The table lists this clonotype with many counts. The genes are TRBV4-2 and TRBJ1-2; 7 nucleotides match TRBD1. The CDR3 is 14 amino acids. J was trimmed by 3 bases and V by 3 bases; bases with no gene match: 4. In germline, CDR1 is LGHNA, CDR2 YNFKEQ. In nucleotides, the CDR3 is TGTGCCAGCAGCCATACGGGGACAGACTATGGCTACACCTTC. Amino acid sequence: CASSHTGTDYGYTF.

The table lists this clonotype with a few counts. The chain joins TRBV24-1 to TRBJ2-7; D is ambiguous. Trimming took 3 bases from V and 2 from J, leaving 13 bases between them. This CDR3 is 15 amino acids long. Per germline, CDR1 KGHDR and CDR2 SFDVKD. In nucleotides, the CDR3 is TGTGCCACCAGTGATGGAGCACGAACCCCCTACGAGCAGTACTTC. Residues: CATSDGARTPYEQYF.

The genes are TRBV4-3 and TRBJ2-2; D is perhaps TRBD1 (6 bases). Between the trimmed V and J ends, which lost 2 bases and 8 bases, there was a span of 15 bases. The germline gives CDR1 LGHNA, CDR2 YSLEER. CDR3 length: 15 residues. CDR3 sequence (DNA): TGCGCCAGCAGCCAAACAACAGGGCTCGGGGGGGAGCTGTTTTTT. Translating it yields CASSQTTGLGGELFF.

This clonotype was observed a few times. The chain combines TRBV12-3 or TRBV12-4 with TRBJ1-3; D is unclear. The V end lost 3 bases, the J end lost 0 bases, and 6 bases lay between the germline ends. The CDR3 consists of 14 residues. DNA for the CDR3: TGTGCCAGCAGTTTGCTTACCTCTGGAAACACCATATATTTT. Translated, it gives CASSLLTSGNTIYF.

This clonotype has just a few counts. The V call is TRBV15, the J call TRBJ2-7, with 9 bases matching TRBD1. This CDR3 has 16 amino acids. In germline, CDR1 is LNHNV, CDR2 YYDKDF (reference sequence). V was clipped by 1 base and J by 4 bases; unmatched bases: 8. CDR3 amino acids: CATSRGSGTGLYEQYF. The DNA of the CDR3 is TGTGCCACCAGCAGAGGATCCGGGACAGGGTTGTACGAGCAGTACTTC.

This clonotype was seen a few times. The chain has TRBV11-2 and TRBJ2-2; D is unclear. Trimming left V 5 bases short and J 7 bases short, with 14 bases between. The CDR3 totals 14 residues. Germline CDR1 and CDR2: SGHAT and FQNNGV. CDR3 in amino acids: CASSLNSGGGELFF. The CDR3 DNA follows: TGTGCCAGCAGCCTTAATAGTGGTGGCGGGGAGCTGTTTTTT.

This rearrangement joins TRBV15 to TRBJ2-2; 13 bases line up with TRBD2. Germline assignment: CDR1 LNHNV and CDR2 YYDKDF (reference sequence). The trim removed 6 bases at V and 0 bases at J, leaving 1 base unmatched. The CDR3 consists of 16 residues. CDR3 amino acids: CATRTSGGPNTGELFF. DNA for the CDR3: TGTGCCACCAGGACTAGCGGGGGGCCGAACACCGGGGAGCTGTTTTTT.

This clonotype was counted at least ten times. CDR3 sequence: CASNEAPSGNTIYF. CDR3 in DNA: TGTGCCAGCAACGAGGCACCCTCTGGAAACACCATATATTTT. The chain combines TRBV12-3 or TRBV12-4 with TRBJ1-3; D unclear. V lost 7 bases and J 0 bases, leaving 10 bases between the germline ends. The CDR3 has 14 amino acids.

This sequence joins TRBV9 and TRBJ2-1, with D possibly TRBD2 on 6 matching bases. V was pared by 5 bases and J by 7 bases, with 13 bases between. The CDR3 totals 13 residues. Germline V gene lookup returns CDR1 SGDLS and CDR2 YYNGEE. The CDR3 sequence: CASRPRERNEQFF. In DNA form, the CDR3 reads TGTGCCAGCAGACCCCGGGAGAGAAATGAGCAGTTCTTC.

There are a few counts of this clonotype. This rearrangement joins TRBV15 to TRBJ2-7, with 10 bases lining up with TRBD1. Per the germline V gene, CDR1 is LNHNV and CDR2 is YYDKDF (reference sequence). The CDR3 consists of 15 residues. J gave up 7 bases and V 5 bases, and 11 bases lay outside the gene matches. The CDR3 DNA follows: TGTGCCACCAGCTCAAAGGACAGGGGGTTCTATGAGCAGTACTTC. It codes for CATSSKDRGFYEQYF. The entire variable domain, with the rest obtained from reference TRBV15 and TRBJ2-7, is as follows: DAMVIQNPRYQVTQFGKPVTLSCSQTLNHNVMYWYQQKSSQAPKLLFHYYDKDFNNEADTPDNFQSRRPNTSFCFLDIRSPGLGDTAMYLCATSSKDRGFYEQYFGPGTRLTVT.

This clonotype was found a few times. CDR3 sequence (DNA): TGCAGTGCTCAGGGACCCCGAGCCACCTACGAGCAGTACTTC. It translates to CSAQGPRATYEQYF. This chain uses TRBV20-1 with TRBJ2-7; D possibly uses TRBD1 or TRBD2 (5 bases each). The CDR3 has 14 residues. Trimming shortened V by 5 bases and J by 2 bases, and 16 bases separated the two germline ends. Germline V lookup: CDR1 DFQATT, CDR2 SNEGSKA (reference sequence).

The CDR3 DNA sequence: TGTGCCAGCAGCAAAGTCACAGCGGGGTCCTACGAGCAGTACTTC. The encoded protein is CASSKVTAGSYEQYF. V and J are TRBV21-1 and TRBJ2-7; the D call in the table, TRBD2, was not verified against the DNA. TRBV21-1 is noted as a pseudogene. This CDR3 has 15 residues.

This clonotype occurred a few times. J is TRBJ2-7 and V is TRBV12-3 or TRBV12-4; D perhaps matches TRBD1 (7 bases). V dropped 8 bases and J dropped 7 bases, with 24 bases sitting between them. The CDR3 has 15 amino acids. The CDR3 DNA reads TGTGCCAGCTTGTTTGGGGGGACAGTAGCCTCAGAGCAGTACTTC. Its translation: CASLFGGTVASEQYF.

This clonotype was seen more than once but under ten times. The V and J genes are TRBV3-1 and TRBJ2-5; no clear D gene. V dropped 1 base and J dropped 1 base, with 7 bases sitting between them. Germline V lookup: CDR1 LGHDT, CDR2 YNNKEL (reference sequence). The CDR3 consists of 14 residues. The CDR3 sequence is CASSQVTFQETQYF. CDR3 bases: TGTGCCAGCAGCCAAGTGACCTTCCAAGAGACCCAGTACTTC.

The chain joins TRBV18 to TRBJ1-1; D remains unclear. Germline loops: CDR1 KGHSH, CDR2 LQKENI. This CDR3 has 14 residues. V was clipped by 3 bases and J by 4 bases, with 12 bases between them. CDR3 DNA: TGTGCCAGCTCACCTGAGGTTTGGGGCACTGAAGCTTTCTTT. Its translation is CASSPEVWGTEAFF.

The chain combines TRBV7-2 with TRBJ2-7; TRBD2 is a possible D gene (6 bases). Germline V lookup: CDR1 SGHTA, CDR2 FQGNSA. There are 14 residues in the CDR3. V shed 5 bases and J shed 6 bases, with 17 bases lying between them. For the CDR3, the DNA is TGTGCCAGCAGCCCGGGTGTTGTGGGGGGCGAGCAGTACTTC. Residues: CASSPGVVGGEQYF.

This clonotype appeared many times. At one boundary the junction diverges from the germline segment, which might be a read error. This sequence joins TRBV5-1 and TRBJ2-1; 9 bases align to TRBD1. This CDR3 has 14 residues. Germline V CDR1 and CDR2: SGHRS, YFSETQ. The CDR3, as DNA: TGTGCCAGCAGCCCGGGACAGGGTTACAATGAGCAGTTCTTC. It yields the protein CASSPGQGYNEQFF.

There are many counts of this clonotype. The rearrangement uses TRBV20-1 and TRBJ2-7; D not resolved. The CDR3 is made up of 12 amino acids. Trimming removed 2 bases from V and 3 bases from J, with 8 bases in between. Germline V gives CDR1 DFQATT, CDR2 SNEGSKA (reference sequence). Here the CDR3 DNA reads TGCAGTGCTAGAAACGGGCTCTACGAGCAGTACTTC. It codes for CSARNGLYEQYF.